The rows below give T cell receptor beta chains drawn from one sample of a study of T cells in Graves' hyperthyroidism and ophthalmopathy. From the multiplex PCR reads, TCRdb called clonotypes with MiXCR, one entry per CDR3 protein. This repertoire shows over 250,000 distinct CDR3 sequences, less than 30% found once; its top ten account for approximately 25%. The sample consisted of blood. These receptors originate from a man aged 35 to 55 with Graves' hyperthyroidism that later progressed to Graves' ophthalmopathy. Each CDR3 is given with its conserved first and last residue. The order of the fields is D gene, V gene, clone size, J gene, CDR3 DNA, CDR3 protein. A D gene is named only where the DNA matches it firmly. The size of a clone is reported for some rows only, either as once, few or many, or as a class for expanded clones.

d_gene: NA
v_gene: TRBV18
abundance: NA
j_gene: TRBJ2-2
CDR3nt: TGTGCCAGCTCAGGGACCGGCCACACCGGGGAGCTGTTTTTT
CDR3aa: CASSGTGHTGELFF

d_gene: NA
v_gene: TRBV30
abundance: many
j_gene: TRBJ1-2
CDR3nt: TGTGCCTGGAGTGTACGCAGACGGGGCTACACCTTC
CDR3aa: CAWSVRRRGYTF

d_gene: NA
v_gene: TRBV28
abundance: many
j_gene: TRBJ1-1
CDR3nt: TGTGCCAGCAATTGGGACGAGAACACTGAAGCTTTCTTT
CDR3aa: CASNWDENTEAFF

d_gene: TRBD1
v_gene: TRBV5-1
abundance: many
j_gene: TRBJ2-7
CDR3nt: TGCGCCAGCACACGGGACAGCAGCTCCTACGAGCAGTACTTC
CDR3aa: CASTRDSSSYEQYF

d_gene: NA
v_gene: TRBV11-1
abundance: many
j_gene: TRBJ2-5
CDR3nt: TGTGCCAGCAGCTTCGTCCAAGGTCTTCAAGAGACCCAGTACTTC
CDR3aa: CASSFVQGLQETQYF

d_gene: NA
v_gene: TRBV12-3/TRBV12-4
abundance: many
j_gene: TRBJ2-5
CDR3nt: TGTGCCAGCAGCCCGACAGAGTACCAAGAGACCCAGTACTTC
CDR3aa: CASSPTEYQETQYF

d_gene: TRBD1
v_gene: TRBV28
abundance: NA
j_gene: TRBJ2-5
CDR3nt: TGTGCCAGCAGTCTAAGGACAGGGAGAGGGCTAGAGACCCAGTACTTC
CDR3aa: CASSLRTGRGLETQYF

d_gene: TRBD1
v_gene: TRBV24-1
abundance: many
j_gene: TRBJ1-5
CDR3nt: TGTGCCACCGCCGCAGGGGGCTCGGGTCAGCCCCAGCATTTT
CDR3aa: CATAAGGSGQPQHF

d_gene: NA
v_gene: TRBV6-1
abundance: many
j_gene: TRBJ2-5
CDR3nt: TGTGCCAGCAGCCCCGGACAGCACTCCCAAGAGACCCAGTACTTC
CDR3aa: CASSPGQHSQETQYF

d_gene: NA
v_gene: TRBV7-8
abundance: once
j_gene: TRBJ2-7
CDR3nt: TGTGCCAGCAGCTCAAAAACAGGCTCCTACGAGCAGTACTTC
CDR3aa: CASSSKTGSYEQYF

d_gene: NA
v_gene: TRBV20-1
abundance: many
j_gene: TRBJ2-7
CDR3nt: TGCAGTGCTAGAAGCGTGAGCTCCTACGAGCAGTACTTC
CDR3aa: CSARSVSSYEQYF

d_gene: NA
v_gene: TRBV2
abundance: NA
j_gene: TRBJ2-5
CDR3nt: TGTGCCAGCAAGGCTACCTCTCAAGAGACCCAGTACTTC
CDR3aa: CASKATSQETQYF

d_gene: TRBD1
v_gene: TRBV11-2
abundance: NA
j_gene: TRBJ1-5
CDR3nt: TGTGCCAGTAGCTTAAGACAGGGATTTTCTAGCAATCAGCCCCAGCATTTT
CDR3aa: CASSLRQGFSSNQPQHF

d_gene: NA
v_gene: TRBV28
abundance: many
j_gene: TRBJ2-7
CDR3nt: TGTGCCAGCAGGTCCACAGGCTACGAGCAGTACTTC
CDR3aa: CASRSTGYEQYF

d_gene: NA
v_gene: TRBV6-1
abundance: few
j_gene: TRBJ1-1
CDR3nt: TGTGCGTCAGCGAGAAACACTGAAGCTTTCTTT
CDR3aa: CASARNTEAFF

d_gene: NA
v_gene: TRBV30
abundance: NA
j_gene: TRBJ1-1
CDR3nt: TGTGCCTGGAGTGTATTGGGGGGCACTGAAGCTTTCTTT
CDR3aa: CAWSVLGGTEAFF

d_gene: NA
v_gene: TRBV6-1
abundance: NA
j_gene: TRBJ1-1
CDR3nt: TGTGCCAGCGCTCCAGCTGTGAACACTGAAGCTTTCTTT
CDR3aa: CASAPAVNTEAFF

d_gene: NA
v_gene: TRBV29-1
abundance: many
j_gene: TRBJ1-1
CDR3nt: TGCAGCGTTATAACACCCTCGAACACTGAAGCTTTCTTT
CDR3aa: CSVITPSNTEAFF

d_gene: NA
v_gene: TRBV25-1
abundance: many
j_gene: TRBJ1-3
CDR3nt: TGTGCCAGCAGTCGGGACTATACTTCTGGAAACACCATATATTTT
CDR3aa: CASSRDYTSGNTIYF

d_gene: TRBD2
v_gene: TRBV5-1
abundance: many
j_gene: TRBJ2-3
CDR3nt: TGCGCCAGCAGCTGGTCTAGCGGGAGCGATACGCAGTATTTT
CDR3aa: CASSWSSGSDTQYF

d_gene: NA
v_gene: TRBV28
abundance: NA
j_gene: TRBJ2-2
CDR3nt: TGTGCCAGCAGCCCGCTTGGGTCCTCGAACACCGGGGAGCTGTTTTTT
CDR3aa: CASSPLGSSNTGELFF

d_gene: TRBD2
v_gene: TRBV2
abundance: many
j_gene: TRBJ2-2
CDR3nt: TGTGCCAGCGGGAGGGCTCACACCGGGGAGCTGTTTTTT
CDR3aa: CASGRAHTGELFF

d_gene: NA
v_gene: TRBV20-1
abundance: NA
j_gene: TRBJ2-7
CDR3nt: TGCAGTGCTACCGGACTAATCGACCAGTACTTC
CDR3aa: CSATGLIDQYF

d_gene: NA
v_gene: TRBV12-3/TRBV12-4
abundance: many
j_gene: TRBJ2-3
CDR3nt: TGTGCCAGCAAAATAACTAGATCTAGCACAGATACGCAGTATTTT
CDR3aa: CASKITRSSTDTQYF

d_gene: NA
v_gene: TRBV18
abundance: many
j_gene: TRBJ2-5
CDR3nt: TGTGCCAGCTCACCACCCCCCCCGGGAGTTGGCCAAGAGACCCAGTACTTC
CDR3aa: CASSPPPPGVGQETQYF

d_gene: NA
v_gene: TRBV28
abundance: many
j_gene: TRBJ2-4
CDR3nt: TGTGCCAGCAAGAAAAACATTCAGTACTTC
CDR3aa: CASKKNIQYF

d_gene: NA
v_gene: TRBV19
abundance: many
j_gene: TRBJ1-5
CDR3nt: TGTGCCAGTAGTATAGTGGGTCAGCCCCAGCATTTT
CDR3aa: CASSIVGQPQHF

d_gene: TRBD1
v_gene: TRBV9
abundance: many
j_gene: TRBJ1-1
CDR3nt: TGTGCCAGCAGCGGACAGGGGCTGAACACTGAAGCTTTCTTT
CDR3aa: CASSGQGLNTEAFF

d_gene: TRBD1
v_gene: TRBV10-3
abundance: many
j_gene: TRBJ2-7
CDR3nt: TGTGCCATCAGTGAGTCCCTAGGACAGGTCCGAAACGAGCAGTACTTC
CDR3aa: CAISESLGQVRNEQYF

d_gene: TRBD2
v_gene: TRBV7-6
abundance: many
j_gene: TRBJ2-5
CDR3nt: TGTGCCAGCAGCTTAGGACCTACGAGAACTAGCGGCCAAGAGACCCAGTACTTC
CDR3aa: CASSLGPTRTSGQETQYF

d_gene: TRBD1
v_gene: TRBV9
abundance: NA
j_gene: TRBJ2-5
CDR3nt: TGTGCCAGCAGCTCATGGGGACAGGGACACGAGACCCAGTACTTC
CDR3aa: CASSSWGQGHETQYF

d_gene: NA
v_gene: TRBV20-1
abundance: many
j_gene: TRBJ2-7
CDR3nt: TGCAGTGCTAGAGCGGGCGGTACCTACGAGCAGTACTTC
CDR3aa: CSARAGGTYEQYF

d_gene: TRBD2
v_gene: TRBV12-3/TRBV12-4
abundance: many
j_gene: TRBJ2-5
CDR3nt: TGTGCCAGCAGTTTTAAGACTAGCGGGTACGGAGAGACCCAGTACTTC
CDR3aa: CASSFKTSGYGETQYF

d_gene: NA
v_gene: TRBV6-4
abundance: NA
j_gene: TRBJ1-2
CDR3nt: TGTGCCTGTTCGGCAGGCTATGGCTACACCTTC
CDR3aa: CACSAGYGYTF

d_gene: TRBD1
v_gene: TRBV10-3
abundance: many
j_gene: TRBJ1-1
CDR3nt: TGTGCCATCACCGGACAGGGTGGGGAGGAAGCTTTCTTT
CDR3aa: CAITGQGGEEAFF

d_gene: NA
v_gene: TRBV12-5
abundance: NA
j_gene: TRBJ1-5
CDR3nt: TGTGCTAGTGGTTTGGCTACTAATTCAGATGGCAATCAGCCCCAGCATTTT
CDR3aa: CASGLATNSDGNQPQHF

d_gene: NA
v_gene: TRBV12-3/TRBV12-4
abundance: many
j_gene: TRBJ2-5
CDR3nt: TGTGCCAGCAGCGGGGGAGCAGCACAAGAGACCCAGTACTTC
CDR3aa: CASSGGAAQETQYF

d_gene: NA
v_gene: TRBV12-3/TRBV12-4
abundance: many
j_gene: TRBJ1-3
CDR3nt: TGTGCCAGCAGCGTCCGGGTGGGACGGCAGTCTGGAAACACCATATATTTT
CDR3aa: CASSVRVGRQSGNTIYF

d_gene: TRBD2
v_gene: TRBV30
abundance: NA
j_gene: TRBJ2-2
CDR3nt: TGTGCCTGGAGTGTCAGGACTAGCGGGAGGTTGGTTTCCGGGGAGCTGTTTTTT
CDR3aa: CAWSVRTSGRLVSGELFF

d_gene: TRBD2
v_gene: TRBV12-3/TRBV12-4
abundance: NA
j_gene: TRBJ2-5
CDR3nt: TGTGCCAGCAGTATCAGGACTAGCGGGAGGGCTTCTGAGACCCAGTACTTC
CDR3aa: CASSIRTSGRASETQYF

d_gene: NA
v_gene: TRBV29-1
abundance: many
j_gene: TRBJ1-2
CDR3nt: TGCAGCGTTGTCGACGGGACGGAACCAGTTTTTTATGGCTACACCTTC
CDR3aa: CSVVDGTEPVFYGYTF

d_gene: NA
v_gene: TRBV5-1
abundance: many
j_gene: TRBJ1-5
CDR3nt: TGCGCCAGCAGCTTGGATCAGAATCAGCCCCAGCATTTT
CDR3aa: CASSLDQNQPQHF

d_gene: NA
v_gene: TRBV27
abundance: few
j_gene: TRBJ2-5
CDR3nt: TGTGCCAGCAGTTTGCGACAGACGCAAGAGACCCAGTACTTC
CDR3aa: CASSLRQTQETQYF

d_gene: NA
v_gene: TRBV6-1
abundance: few
j_gene: TRBJ1-5
CDR3nt: TGTGCCAGCAGTGAAGCGGCACCCATAGCGGGAATTCAGCCCCAGCATTTT
CDR3aa: CASSEAAPIAGIQPQHF

d_gene: TRBD1
v_gene: TRBV28
abundance: many
j_gene: TRBJ2-5
CDR3nt: TGTGCCAGCAGTATACCGGGACAGGGTCAGTACTTC
CDR3aa: CASSIPGQGQYF

d_gene: NA
v_gene: TRBV20-1
abundance: many
j_gene: TRBJ2-5
CDR3nt: TGCAGTGCGGACGTGGGGGTCCTAGAGACCCAGTACTTC
CDR3aa: CSADVGVLETQYF

d_gene: TRBD2
v_gene: TRBV6-2/TRBV6-3
abundance: many
j_gene: TRBJ2-2
CDR3nt: TGTGCCAGCAGCACTCCGACTAGCGGGAGGGCCACCGGGGAGCTGTTTTTT
CDR3aa: CASSTPTSGRATGELFF

d_gene: NA
v_gene: TRBV9
abundance: many
j_gene: TRBJ1-1
CDR3nt: TGTGCCAGCAGCCCGGGGGGGCTGGTCGCTGAAGCTTTCTTT
CDR3aa: CASSPGGLVAEAFF

d_gene: NA
v_gene: TRBV6-2/TRBV6-3
abundance: NA
j_gene: TRBJ2-5
CDR3nt: TGTGCCAGCAGTTACTCCCAGCGGAGCCCGTACCAAGAGACCCAGTACTTC
CDR3aa: CASSYSQRSPYQETQYF

d_gene: TRBD2
v_gene: TRBV5-5
abundance: many
j_gene: TRBJ2-2
CDR3nt: TGTGCCAGCAGCTTGGCACTAGCGGGAGTCACCGGGGAGCTGTTTTTT
CDR3aa: CASSLALAGVTGELFF

d_gene: NA
v_gene: TRBV5-1
abundance: many
j_gene: TRBJ2-2
CDR3nt: TGCGCCAGCAGCTTGCTACAAATATCGAACACCGGGGAGCTGTTTTTT
CDR3aa: CASSLLQISNTGELFF

d_gene: TRBD2
v_gene: TRBV4-1
abundance: many
j_gene: TRBJ2-7
CDR3nt: TGCGCCAGCAGCCGGCCCAGCGGGGGGAGTTCCTACGAGCAGTACTTC
CDR3aa: CASSRPSGGSSYEQYF

d_gene: NA
v_gene: TRBV14
abundance: NA
j_gene: TRBJ2-7
CDR3nt: TGTGCCAGCAGCCACGGCAAATACGAGCAGTACTTC
CDR3aa: CASSHGKYEQYF

d_gene: NA
v_gene: TRBV11-2
abundance: many
j_gene: TRBJ1-3
CDR3nt: TGTGCCAGCAGCTTAGAAGGAAACACCATATATTTT
CDR3aa: CASSLEGNTIYF

d_gene: TRBD1
v_gene: TRBV5-6
abundance: many
j_gene: TRBJ2-5
CDR3nt: TGTGCCAGCAGCCCACTTACAGGGGCACAAGAGACCCAGTACTTC
CDR3aa: CASSPLTGAQETQYF

d_gene: TRBD2
v_gene: TRBV12-3/TRBV12-4
abundance: many
j_gene: TRBJ2-2
CDR3nt: TGTGCCAGCAGTTTAGTAGCGGGAGGCGCCGGGGAGCTGTTTTTT
CDR3aa: CASSLVAGGAGELFF

d_gene: NA
v_gene: TRBV11-2
abundance: once
j_gene: TRBJ2-5
CDR3nt: TGTGCCAGCAGCCGCAGGAGGGCCCAGACAGGCCTCGGGGAGACCCAGTACTTC
CDR3aa: CASSRRRAQTGLGETQYF

d_gene: NA
v_gene: TRBV20-1
abundance: many
j_gene: TRBJ2-5
CDR3nt: TGCAGTGCTAGAGAGGGGGGTTTCCAAGAGACCCAGTACTTC
CDR3aa: CSAREGGFQETQYF